This T cell receptor (beta chain) was recorded in a study of blood T cell repertoires in COVID-19. Study context: Acute and convalescent COVID-19 samples came from the United States, Italy and Spain. The analysed material was cDNA or gDNA that came from T cells, B-cell-depleted T cells, or PBMCs.

Assay: immunoSEQ multiplex PCR; the TCRdb copy retains only in-frame clones and omits some. The sample records 70,000 to 80,000 clones, around 90% being singletons. The germline gives CDR1 DFQATT, CDR2 SNEGSKA (reference sequence). This CDR3 contains 15 residues. V lost 3 bases to trimming and J lost 4 bases, with 16 bases between them. This TCR was sampled from a woman aged 55 to 70 with active COVID-19. The V gene is TRBV20-1, the J gene TRBJ2-1; D might be TRBD2 (6 bases). Sequenced sample: peripheral blood. The CDR3 DNA is TGCAGTGCTAGTTCGGGAGTCGACCCATACAATGAGCAGTTCTTC. Translated, it gives CSASSGVDPYNEQFF.